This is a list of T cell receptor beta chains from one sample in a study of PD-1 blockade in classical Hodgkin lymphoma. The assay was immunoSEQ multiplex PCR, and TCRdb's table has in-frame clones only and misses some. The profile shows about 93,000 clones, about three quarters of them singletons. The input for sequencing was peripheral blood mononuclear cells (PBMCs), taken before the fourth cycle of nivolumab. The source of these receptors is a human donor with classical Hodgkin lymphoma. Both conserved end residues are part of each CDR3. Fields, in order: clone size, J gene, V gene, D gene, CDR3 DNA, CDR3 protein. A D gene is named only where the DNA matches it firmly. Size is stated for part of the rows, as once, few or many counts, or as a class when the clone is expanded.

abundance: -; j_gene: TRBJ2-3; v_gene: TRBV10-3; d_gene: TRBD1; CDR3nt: TGTGCCATATTGGACAGGGCCGGTGTAGATACGCAGTATTTT; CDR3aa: CAILDRAGVDTQYF
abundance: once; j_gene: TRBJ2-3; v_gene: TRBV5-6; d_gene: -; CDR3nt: TGTGCCAGCAGCAGACCGGCCACAGATACGCAGTATTTT; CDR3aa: CASSRPATDTQYF
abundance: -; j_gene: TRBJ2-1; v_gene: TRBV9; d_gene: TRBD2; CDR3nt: TGTGCCAGCAGCGTAGCCACTAGCGGGAGTACGGGTGAGCAGTTCTTC; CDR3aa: CASSVATSGSTGEQFF
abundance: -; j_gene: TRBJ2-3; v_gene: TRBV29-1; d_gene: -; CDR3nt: TGCAGCGTTGCCGCCCCGGATACGCAGTATTTT; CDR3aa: CSVAAPDTQYF
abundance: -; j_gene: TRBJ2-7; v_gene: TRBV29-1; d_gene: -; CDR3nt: TGCAGCGTTGAAGATCTGGGGCACGAGCAGTACTTC; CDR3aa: CSVEDLGHEQYF
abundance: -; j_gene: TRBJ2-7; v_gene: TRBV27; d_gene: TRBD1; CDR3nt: TGTGCCAGCAGTTTGCAAGTGGGACAGACCTACGAGCAGTACTTC; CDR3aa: CASSLQVGQTYEQYF
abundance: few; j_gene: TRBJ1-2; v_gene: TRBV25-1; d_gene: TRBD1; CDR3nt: TGTGCCAGCAGTCAAATGGGGACAGGGTTAGAATATGGCTACACCTTC; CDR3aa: CASSQMGTGLEYGYTF
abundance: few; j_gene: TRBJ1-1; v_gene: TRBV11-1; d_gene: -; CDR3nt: TGTGCCAGCAGCTTAGACAGGGCCGGGGAGGCTTTCTTT; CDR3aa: CASSLDRAGEAFF
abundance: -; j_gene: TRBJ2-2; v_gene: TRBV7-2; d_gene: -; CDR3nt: TGTGCCAGCAGCTTAATGGGCCTCACCGGGGAGCTGTTTTTT; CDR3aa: CASSLMGLTGELFF
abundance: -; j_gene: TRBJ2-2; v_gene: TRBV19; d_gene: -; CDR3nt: TGTGCCAGTAGTGGTTCGCGGGACGCGAAGAACACCGGGGAGCTGTTTTTT; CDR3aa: CASSGSRDAKNTGELFF
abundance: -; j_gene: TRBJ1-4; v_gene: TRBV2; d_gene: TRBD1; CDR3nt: TGTGCCAGCAGCAGGGGGACCAATGAAAAACTGTTTTTT; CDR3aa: CASSRGTNEKLFF
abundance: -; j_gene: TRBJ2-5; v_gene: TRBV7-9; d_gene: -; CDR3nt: TGTGCCAGCAGCCGCTCGGACCCCGGTACCCAGTACTTC; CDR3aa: CASSRSDPGTQYF
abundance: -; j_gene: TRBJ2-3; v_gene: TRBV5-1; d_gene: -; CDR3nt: TGCGCCAGCAGCCGGGACTCGACCCTTACCACAGATACGCAGTATTTT; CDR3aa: CASSRDSTLTTDTQYF
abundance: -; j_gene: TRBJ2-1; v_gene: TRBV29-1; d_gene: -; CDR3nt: TGCAGCACCCGGGATTCGAATGAGCAGTTCTTC; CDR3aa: CSTRDSNEQFF
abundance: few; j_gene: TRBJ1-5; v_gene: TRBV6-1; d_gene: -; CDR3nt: TGTGCCAGCAGTGAATTGCTCGTGACAAGAGACAATCAGCCCCAGCATTTT; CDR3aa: CASSELLVTRDNQPQHF
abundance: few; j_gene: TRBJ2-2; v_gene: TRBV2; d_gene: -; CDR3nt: TGTGCCAGCAGATTTGACAGTGCCGGGGAGCTGTTTTTT; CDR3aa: CASRFDSAGELFF
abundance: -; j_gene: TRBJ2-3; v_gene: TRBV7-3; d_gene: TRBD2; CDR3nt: TGTGCCAGCAGCTTAAAGGCGGGAGCTACAGATACGCAGTATTTT; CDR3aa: CASSLKAGATDTQYF
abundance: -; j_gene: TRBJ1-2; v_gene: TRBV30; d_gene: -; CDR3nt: TGTGCCTGGAGTGTACTCCCAGGGACTAACTATGGCTACACCTTC; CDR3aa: CAWSVLPGTNYGYTF
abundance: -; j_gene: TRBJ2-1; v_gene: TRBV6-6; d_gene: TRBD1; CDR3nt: TGTGCCAGTAAGGACAGGGATCATGAGCAGTTCTTC; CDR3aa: CASKDRDHEQFF
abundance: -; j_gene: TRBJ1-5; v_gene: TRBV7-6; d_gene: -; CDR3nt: TGTGCCAGCAGCCCTCTAGGGGCAGGCAATCAGCCCCAGCATTTT; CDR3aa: CASSPLGAGNQPQHF
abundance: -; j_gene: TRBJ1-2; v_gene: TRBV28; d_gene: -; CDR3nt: TGTGCCAGCAGTTCCCCCTGGGGTCGCGGGGGCTATGGCTACACCTTC; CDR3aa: CASSSPWGRGGYGYTF
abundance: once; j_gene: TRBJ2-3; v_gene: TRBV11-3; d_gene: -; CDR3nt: TGTGCCAGCAGCCCTGAAGGTTGGGATACGCAGTATTTT; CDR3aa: CASSPEGWDTQYF
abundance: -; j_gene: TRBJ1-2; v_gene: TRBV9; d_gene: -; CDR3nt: TGTGCCAGCAGCGTAGGGGGATATGGCTACACCTTC; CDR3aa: CASSVGGYGYTF
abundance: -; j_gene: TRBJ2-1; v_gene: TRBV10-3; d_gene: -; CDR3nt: TGTGCCATATCCGGGACTGAGTACAATGAGCAGTTCTTC; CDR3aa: CAISGTEYNEQFF
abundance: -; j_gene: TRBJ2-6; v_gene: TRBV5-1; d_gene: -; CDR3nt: TGCGCCAGCAGCTTTGGGGACACGAGCAACGTCCTGACTTTC; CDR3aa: CASSFGDTSNVLTF
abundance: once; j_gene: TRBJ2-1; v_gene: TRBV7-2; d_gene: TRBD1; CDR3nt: TGTGCCAGCAGCTTAGGGGGGACAGCCTACAATGAGCAGTTCTTC; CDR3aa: CASSLGGTAYNEQFF
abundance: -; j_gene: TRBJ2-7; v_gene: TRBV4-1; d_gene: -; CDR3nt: TGCGCCAGCAGCCACGAGCTTACCGGGGACATAAAGGAGCAGTACTTC; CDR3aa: CASSHELTGDIKEQYF
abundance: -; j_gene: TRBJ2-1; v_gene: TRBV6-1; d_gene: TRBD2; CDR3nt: TGTGCCAGCAGTGAAGCGGGACTATTCGATTATGGTGAGCAGTTCTTC; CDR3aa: CASSEAGLFDYGEQFF
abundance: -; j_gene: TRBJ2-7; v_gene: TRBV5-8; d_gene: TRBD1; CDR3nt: TGTGCCACCTTGATTCCCGGGACAGGGGTTGACGAGCAGTACTTC; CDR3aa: CATLIPGTGVDEQYF
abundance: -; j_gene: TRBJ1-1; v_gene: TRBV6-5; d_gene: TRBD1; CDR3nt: TGTGCCAGCAGCCCGACAGGGAGGAAAACTGAAGCTTTCTTT; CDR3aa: CASSPTGRKTEAFF
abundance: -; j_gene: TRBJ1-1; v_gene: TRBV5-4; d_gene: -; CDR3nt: TGTGCCAGCAGCCATAAAAGACTCTTGAACACTGAAGCTTTCTTT; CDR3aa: CASSHKRLLNTEAFF
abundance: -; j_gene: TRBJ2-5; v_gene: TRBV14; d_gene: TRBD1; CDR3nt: TGTGCCAGCAGCCTCGTGACAGGGAAAGAGACCCAGTACTTC; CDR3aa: CASSLVTGKETQYF
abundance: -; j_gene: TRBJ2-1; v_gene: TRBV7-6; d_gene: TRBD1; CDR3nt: TGTGCCAGCAGCTTAGCGGTGAACAGGGGATACAATGAGCAGTTCTTC; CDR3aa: CASSLAVNRGYNEQFF
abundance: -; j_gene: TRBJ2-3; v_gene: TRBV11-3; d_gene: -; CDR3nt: TGTGCCAGCAGCTTAGGGGTGGGGTCCACAGATACGCAGTATTTT; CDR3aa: CASSLGVGSTDTQYF
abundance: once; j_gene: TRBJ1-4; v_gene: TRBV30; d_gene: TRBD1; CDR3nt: TGTGCCTGGAGTGTTGGTGTGGGACAGGGGGGTGAAAAACTGTTTTTT; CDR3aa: CAWSVGVGQGGEKLFF
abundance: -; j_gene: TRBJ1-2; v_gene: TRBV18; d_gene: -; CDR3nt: TGTGCCAGCTCACCCCCCCTCGTGAGCTATGGCTACACCTTC; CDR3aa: CASSPPLVSYGYTF
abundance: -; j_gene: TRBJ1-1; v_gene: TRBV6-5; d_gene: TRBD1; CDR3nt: TGTGCCAGCACCCCCCCGACAGGGCCGAGGGTAGCTTTCTTT; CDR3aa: CASTPPTGPRVAFF
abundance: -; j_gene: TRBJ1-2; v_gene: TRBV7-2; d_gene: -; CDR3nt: TGTGCCAGCAGCTTGACCTTCTCGGTCTATGGCTACACCTTC; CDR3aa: CASSLTFSVYGYTF
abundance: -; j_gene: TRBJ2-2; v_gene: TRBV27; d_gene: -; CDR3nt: TGTGCCAGCAGCCCTCTTCAGACGAACACCGGGGAGCTGTTTTTT; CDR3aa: CASSPLQTNTGELFF
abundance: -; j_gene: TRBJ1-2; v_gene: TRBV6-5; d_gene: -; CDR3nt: TGTGCCAGCAGTTACCTAGACAGGATCGGAGGCTACACCTTC; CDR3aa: CASSYLDRIGGYTF
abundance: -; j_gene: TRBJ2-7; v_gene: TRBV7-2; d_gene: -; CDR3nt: TGTGCCAGCAGCTTACACCAGGGGTACGAGCAGTACTTC; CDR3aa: CASSLHQGYEQYF
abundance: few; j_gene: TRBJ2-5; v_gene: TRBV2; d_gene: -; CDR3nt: TGTGCCAGCAGGGTGACACGACAAGAGACCCAGTACTTC; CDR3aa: CASRVTRQETQYF
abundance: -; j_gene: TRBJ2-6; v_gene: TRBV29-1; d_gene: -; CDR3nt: TGCAGCGTTGAAGATCCGGTAGGGGGTCCCGGGGCCAACGTCCTGACTTTC; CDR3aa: CSVEDPVGGPGANVLTF
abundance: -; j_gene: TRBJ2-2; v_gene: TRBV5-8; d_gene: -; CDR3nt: TGTGCCAGCAGCTTTTATTTCGCCGGGGAGCTGTTTTTT; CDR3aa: CASSFYFAGELFF
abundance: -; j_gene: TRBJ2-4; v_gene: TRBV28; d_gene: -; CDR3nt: TGTGCCAGCAGTTTAAGTCCCGCTAGGACCGCCTTTCAGTACTTC; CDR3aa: CASSLSPARTAFQYF
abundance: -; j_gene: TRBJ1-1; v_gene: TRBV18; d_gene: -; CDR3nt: TGTGCCAGCTCCCCGGTGCAGGAAGGTGAAGCTTTCTTT; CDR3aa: CASSPVQEGEAFF
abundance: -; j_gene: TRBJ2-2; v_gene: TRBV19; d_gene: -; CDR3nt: TGTGCCAGTAGAAACAGTGGGAACACCGGGGAGCTGTTTTTT; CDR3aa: CASRNSGNTGELFF
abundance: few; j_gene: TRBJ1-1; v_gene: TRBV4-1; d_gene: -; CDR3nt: TGCGCCAGCAGCCAAGAGGGACAATTGAACACTGAAGCTTTCTTT; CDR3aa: CASSQEGQLNTEAFF
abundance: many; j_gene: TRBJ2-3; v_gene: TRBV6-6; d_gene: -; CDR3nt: TGTGCCAGCAGCCTCACTAGCTCCGCAGATACGCAGTATTTT; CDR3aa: CASSLTSSADTQYF